This T cell receptor (beta chain) was recorded in a study of CD8+ T cells in alopecia areata. Study-wide findings and caveats: Higher clonality than in normal scalp was seen in lesional scalp, especially alopecia totalis/universalis.

Alopecia areata patients provided lesional scalp punch biopsies and peripheral blood, both collected for the study. CD4+ and CD8+ T cells were sorted from PBMCs. Reverse transcription of extracted RNA yielded cDNA, which provided the sequencing template. The protocol was immunoSEQ multiplex PCR, while the TCRdb copy is restricted to in-frame clones and leaves out a portion. The table has 150,000 to 190,000 clones, 40% to 60% seen once. The sample holds one count of this clone. Its cognate antigen is unknown. A read error may account for a junction end that differs from germline. The TCR sequence derives from a human donor with alopecia areata. Here the sequenced sample was CD8+ T cells sorted from blood, taken at week 0.

The CDR3 region is CAWTPDRYTGGLFF. The CDR3 bases are TGTGCCTGGACCCCGGACAGGTACACCGGGGGGCTGTTTTTT. This rearrangement joins TRBV30 to TRBJ2-2; the D gene is possibly TRBD1 (7 bases). CDR1 is GTSNPN and CDR2 is SVGIG in the germline V gene (reference sequence). The CDR3 extends over 14 amino acids. Complete variable domain (other parts from reference TRBV30 and TRBJ2-2): SQTIHQWPATLVQPVGSPLSLECTVEGTSNPNLYWYRQAAGRGLQLLFYSVGIGQISSEVPQNLSASRPQDRQFILSSKKLLLSDSGFYLCAWTPDRYTGGLFFGEGSRLTVL.